The 29 T cell receptor beta chains reported below all come from one sample, sequenced in a study of T-cell memory formation after mild COVID-19. In TCRdb, the 5' RACE reads were re-called with MiXCR into one record per CDR3 protein. The repertoire includes 250,000 or so distinct CDR3 sequences, under 20% of them detected once, and roughly 23% sits in the top ten. Sequenced material: PBMCs or a T cell subset sorted from them (not recorded which). These TCRs come from a man aged 18 to 29 who had mild COVID-19 (a few samples of this study predate the infection). Cell type and time point are not known.

This clonotype occurred a few times. The rearrangement joins TRBV6-5 to TRBJ1-1; D is unresolved. The CDR3 has 12 amino acids. Trimming stripped 2 bases from V and 3 bases from J, with 4 bases between. Per the germline V gene, CDR1 is MNHEY and CDR2 is SVGAGI. CDR3 residues: CASSYGDTEAFF. In DNA, the CDR3 is TGTGCCAGCAGTTACGGGGACACTGAAGCTTTCTTT.

This clonotype was found a few times. CDR3 in DNA: TGTGCCAGCAGTTCGGGACAGACTGGCGAGCAGTTCTTC. Translation gives CASSSGQTGEQFF. The chain carries TRBV2 and TRBJ2-1, with 7 bases aligning to TRBD1. Germline trimming cut 5 bases from V and 10 bases from J; bases unmatched to any gene: 8. Germline V gene data show CDR1 as SNHLY and CDR2 as FYNNEI. The CDR3 has 13 amino acids.

This clonotype appeared a few times. The genes are TRBV7-8 and TRBJ2-5; D might be TRBD1 (5 bases). In germline, CDR1 is SGHVS, CDR2 FQNEAQ. The CDR3 runs to 14 residues. The V and J ends lost 7 bases and 4 bases respectively, with 16 bases between them. In DNA form, the CDR3 reads TGTGCCAGCATCAATGGGCAGGGTGGAGAGACCCAGTACTTC. This gives the protein CASINGQGGETQYF.

V is TRBV7-9 and J is TRBJ2-5, with D possibly matching TRBD1 (5 bases). The V and J ends lost 4 bases and 6 bases respectively, with 12 bases between them. Germline values: CDR1 SEHNR, CDR2 FQNEAQ (reference sequence). This CDR3 comprises 13 residues. For the CDR3, the DNA is TGTGCCAGCAGCTCCAGGACAATCAAGACCCAGTACTTC. Amino acids: CASSSRTIKTQYF.

This clonotype was picked up many times. The rearrangement links TRBV12-3 or TRBV12-4 to TRBJ2-2; D is possibly TRBD1 or TRBD2 (6 bases each). V was cut by 3 bases and J by 2 bases, with 10 bases left in between. The CDR3 has 15 amino acids. This chain's CDR3 is CASSFGGGNTGELFF. The CDR3 nucleotides read TGTGCCAGCAGTTTCGGAGGGGGAAACACCGGGGAGCTGTTTTTT.

The sample holds one count of this clonotype. The chain employs TRBV27 and TRBJ2-3, with D unclear. CDR1 is MNHEY, CDR2 SMNVEV, per germline (reference sequence). There are 14 residues in the CDR3. Trimming took off 5 bases at V and 5 bases at J, with 14 bases between the two ends. The DNA for the CDR3 is TGTGCCAGCAGTGCAACAGCCCCCGGAGATACGCAGTATTTT. Amino acid sequence: CASSATAPGDTQYF.

The chain is built from TRBV6-1 and TRBJ2-2; the match to TRBD2 covers 7 bases. Germline assignment: CDR1 MNHNS and CDR2 SASEGT. V shed 7 bases and J 1 base; nucleotides not matched to a gene: 6. The CDR3 sequence is 15 residues long. The CDR3 nucleotides read TGTGCCAGCACCCGAACGGGGGGGAACACCGGGGAGCTGTTTTTT. Translated: CASTRTGGNTGELFF.

The chain recombines TRBV7-8 with TRBJ2-7, with 7 bases that match TRBD2. Germline CDR1 is SGHVS and CDR2 is FQNEAQ. The CDR3 has 17 residues. The J segment lost 1 base and the V segment lost 5 bases, leaving 14 bases of the junction unmatched. Written as DNA, the CDR3 is TGTGCCAGCAGCCCACGACTTCGGGGGGTCCCTTCCTACGAGCAGTACGTC. Residues: CASSPRLRGVPSYEQYV.

The chain carries TRBV7-2 and TRBJ2-5; the D call may be TRBD1 or TRBD2 (5 bases each). The V and J ends lost 5 bases and 5 bases respectively, with 15 bases between them. The CDR3 runs 14 residues. CDR1 and CDR2 from the germline V gene are SGHTA and FQGNSA. The CDR3 is CASSIGTSRETQYF. The DNA of the CDR3 is TGTGCCAGCAGCATTGGGACGAGCAGGGAGACCCAGTACTTC.

The chain joins TRBV7-6 to TRBJ2-6; D is tentatively TRBD1 or TRBD2 (5 bases each). The V gene's germline CDR1 is SGHVS and CDR2 FNYEAQ. Trimming took off 4 bases at V and 10 bases at J, with 20 bases between the two ends. This CDR3 comprises 16 residues. DNA of the CDR3: TGTGCCAGCAGCTCGGAGGCAGGGCCATCCGTTAACGTCCTGACTTTC. Its protein is CASSSEAGPSVNVLTF.

The rearrangement joins TRBV25-1 to TRBJ2-1; TRBD1 aligns across 9 bases. The CDR3 covers 14 residues. Germline V lookup: CDR1 MGHDK, CDR2 SYGVNS. V was pared by 11 bases and J by 6 bases, with 11 bases of the junction left unmatched. This CDR3 is CASGGTGILNEQFF. CDR3 DNA sequence: TGTGCCTCAGGGGGGACAGGGATTCTCAATGAGCAGTTCTTC.

The rearrangement uses TRBV24-1 and TRBJ2-5; 8 bases map to TRBD2. This CDR3 region has 14 residues. The V gene end was trimmed by 9 bases and the J gene end by 3 bases; junction bases not matched to a gene: 8. Per germline, CDR1 KGHDR and CDR2 SFDVKD. CDR3 sequence: CATSTGGIKETQYF. The CDR3 nucleotides read TGTGCCACCTCCACGGGGGGGATCAAAGAGACCCAGTACTTC.

This clonotype was counted many times. V and J are TRBV5-1 and TRBJ1-4, with D uncertain. CDR3 size: 15 residues. Germline lookup yields CDR1 SGHRS and CDR2 YFSETQ. The V and J ends lost 0 bases and 0 bases respectively, with 6 bases between them. CDR3 in amino acids: CASSLGTATNEKLFF. CDR3 in DNA: TGCGCCAGCAGCTTGGGGACCGCAACTAATGAAAAACTGTTTTTT.

The rearrangement uses TRBV5-1 and TRBJ2-3, with D uncertain. V was cut by 0 bases and J by 7 bases, with 18 bases left in between. CDR3 length equals 16 residues. Germline-derived CDR1 and CDR2 are SGHRS and YFSETQ. In DNA, the CDR3 is TGCGCCAGCAGCTTGGATGGGCTGGCAGTTGGAAATACGCAGTATTTT. Protein sequence: CASSLDGLAVGNTQYF.

This chain uses TRBV6-2 or TRBV6-3 with TRBJ2-3, with D perhaps given as TRBD1 or TRBD2 (7 bases each). The CDR3 loop spans 15 amino acids. V was trimmed by 3 bases and J by 5 bases, leaving 15 bases between them. Germline V gives CDR1 MNHEY, CDR2 SVGEGT. CDR3 sequence (DNA): TGTGCCAGCAGTTATAACAGGGGAGGGGGAGATACGCAGTATTTT. Its protein is CASSYNRGGGDTQYF.

At least ten counts were recorded for this clonotype. This chain connects TRBV7-2 to TRBJ2-5, with D hard to call. Trimming took 1 base from V and 2 from J, leaving 8 bases between them. Looked up from germline, CDR1 is SGHTA and CDR2 is FQGNSA. The length of the CDR3 is 14 residues. The CDR3 DNA reads TGTGCCAGCAGCTTAGTGTCCGGTCAAGAGACCCAGTACTTC. The encoded protein is CASSLVSGQETQYF.

The chain has TRBV6-6 and TRBJ2-5; 9 nucleotides line up with TRBD2. The J segment lost 5 bases and the V segment lost 2 bases, leaving 6 bases of the junction unmatched. The germline V gene has CDR1 MNHNY and CDR2 SVGAGI (reference sequence). This CDR3 comprises 15 residues. The CDR3: CASSYPSGGQETQYF. DNA of the CDR3: TGTGCCAGCAGTTACCCGAGCGGGGGGCAGGAGACCCAGTACTTC.

This clonotype showed up just a few times. The chain joins TRBV4-1 to TRBJ2-3, with D possibly being TRBD2 (5 bases). The germline V gene has CDR1 MGHRA and CDR2 YSYEKL. The V gene lost 0 bases and the J gene lost 8 bases, with 18 bases spanning the gap. This CDR3 has 16 amino acids. CDR3 sequence: CASSQENLRREGTQYF. CDR3 sequence (DNA): TGCGCCAGCAGCCAAGAAAATCTCCGCCGGGAAGGTACGCAGTATTTT.

This clonotype was seen a handful of times. The CDR3 DNA reads as TGTGCCAGCAGCAAAGGGACAGGGAACATTCAGTACTTC. Translated: CASSKGTGNIQYF. The chain links TRBV7-9 to TRBJ2-4, with TRBD1 matching 9 bases. V was clipped by 5 bases and J by 7 bases; unmatched bases: 3. Germline V lookup: CDR1 SEHNR, CDR2 FQNEAQ (reference sequence). CDR3 length: 13 residues. Supplemented by reference TRBV7-9 and TRBJ2-4, the full variable domain reads DTGVSQNPRHKITKRGQNVTFRCDPISEHNRLYWYRQTLGQGPEFLTYFQNEAQLEKSRLLSDRFSAERPKGSFSTLEIQRTEQGDSAMYLCASSKGTGNIQYFGAGTRLSVL.

The rearrangement uses TRBV2 and TRBJ2-7; 8 nucleotides agree with TRBD2. Germline V CDR1 and CDR2: SNHLY, FYNNEI. Germline trimming cut 4 bases from V and 4 bases from J; bases unmatched to any gene: 9. The CDR3 is 15 residues long. This CDR3 reads CASSGVWTSLYEQYF. In nucleotides, the CDR3 is TGTGCCAGCAGTGGTGTCTGGACTAGCTTATACGAGCAGTACTTC. The variable domain in full, completed from reference TRBV2 and TRBJ2-7, reads EPEVTQTPSHQVTQMGQEVILRCVPISNHLYFYWYRQILGQKVEFLVSFYNNEISEKSEIFDDQFSVERPDGSNFTLKIRSTKLEDSAMYFCASSGVWTSLYEQYFGPGTRLTVT.

This clonotype was picked up many times. V is TRBV5-1 and J is TRBJ2-3; D is possibly TRBD2 (5 bases). The V and J ends lost 6 bases and 0 bases respectively, with 11 bases between them. Germline V lookup: CDR1 SGHRS, CDR2 YFSETQ. CDR3 length: 14 residues. The CDR3 is CASKSGPSTDTQYF. CDR3 coding DNA: TGCGCCAGCAAGAGCGGTCCTAGCACAGATACGCAGTATTTT.

This clonotype was counted many times. The rearrangement joins TRBV20-1 to TRBJ1-6; D is unclear. The CDR3 loop spans 14 amino acids. Germline V lookup: CDR1 DFQATT, CDR2 SNEGSKA (reference sequence). Trimming removed 6 bases from V and 12 bases from J, with 21 bases in between. This CDR3 is CSAMDLGPLGPLHF. CDR3 in DNA: TGCAGTGCGATGGACCTCGGGCCGTTGGGACCCCTCCACTTT.

This sequence joins TRBV5-4 and TRBJ2-5; 8 bases line up with TRBD2. The CDR3 covers 15 residues. CDR1 is SGHNT, CDR2 YYREEE, per germline (reference sequence). The V segment lost 4 bases and the J segment 4 bases; nucleotides outside the gene matches: 9. CDR3 DNA: TGTGCCAGCAGCCCGTCCGGGGGGGCCGTAGAGACCCAGTACTTC. Amino acid sequence: CASSPSGGAVETQYF.

This clonotype turned up a few times. This rearrangement joins TRBV25-1 to TRBJ2-3; tentatively, D is TRBD1 or TRBD2 (5 bases each). CDR1 MGHDK and CDR2 SYGVNS come from the germline V gene. V lost 3 bases and J lost 8, with 18 bases in between. There are 15 residues in the CDR3. The CDR3, as DNA: TGTGCCAGCAGTGATCCGGGGCAGGGCTTGGGTACGCAGTATTTT. Amino acids: CASSDPGQGLGTQYF.

This clonotype was found a few times. CDR3 region: CASSPQGTNEKLFF. CDR3 nucleotides: TGTGCCAGCTCACCACAGGGAACTAATGAAAAACTGTTTTTT. The rearrangement joins TRBV18 to TRBJ1-4, with D uncertain. Germline V CDR1 and CDR2: KGHSH, LQKENI. V lost 1 base to trimming and J lost 1 base, with 4 bases between them. The CDR3 length is 14 residues. The variable domain in full, completed from reference TRBV18 and TRBJ1-4, reads NAGVMQNPRHLVRRRGQEARLRCSPMKGHSHVYWYRQLPEEGLKFMVYLQKENIIDESGMPKERFSAEFPKEGPSILRIQQVVRGDSAAYFCASSPQGTNEKLFFGSGTQLSVL.

This clonotype has a handful of counts. The V gene is TRBV20-1, the J gene TRBJ2-7; the match to TRBD1 covers 7 bases. Germline CDR1 DFQATT, CDR2 SNEGSKA (reference sequence). The CDR3 has 15 residues. J lost 3 bases, V lost 1 base, and 9 bases had no gene match. CDR3 sequence (DNA): TGCAGTGCTAGAGCCCCCGACAGGGCTTTCTACGAGCAGTACTTC. Translation: CSARAPDRAFYEQYF.

The chain couples TRBV15 to TRBJ2-1; TRBD2 matches at 11 bases. The junction had 6 bases not matched to a gene; V was cut back by 3 bases and J by 5 bases. This CDR3 region has 16 residues. Germline CDR1 LNHNV, CDR2 YYDKDF (reference sequence). The CDR3 DNA is TGTGCCACCAGCAGTAGACTAGCGGGGCACGACAATGAGCAGTTCTTC. It codes for CATSSRLAGHDNEQFF.

The genes are TRBV9 and TRBJ2-2; D possibly corresponds to TRBD2 (5 bases). The germline V and J ends were trimmed by 6 bases and 6 bases, with 12 bases remaining between them. Germline values: CDR1 SGDLS, CDR2 YYNGEE. The CDR3 has 13 residues. DNA for the CDR3: TGTGCCAGCACCGAGGGCGGCTCCGGGGAGCTGTTTTTT. It translates to CASTEGGSGELFF.

This clonotype was seen only a few times. The chain links TRBV7-9 to TRBJ2-7; D tentatively fits TRBD1 or TRBD2 (5 bases each). The V and J ends lost 3 bases and 6 bases respectively, with 15 bases between them. Looked up from germline, CDR1 is SEHNR and CDR2 is FQNEAQ (reference sequence). There are 14 residues in the CDR3. CDR3 nucleotides: TGTGCCAGCAGCTTTCTAGGCCGGGACGGCGAGCAGTACGTC. This codes for CASSFLGRDGEQYV.